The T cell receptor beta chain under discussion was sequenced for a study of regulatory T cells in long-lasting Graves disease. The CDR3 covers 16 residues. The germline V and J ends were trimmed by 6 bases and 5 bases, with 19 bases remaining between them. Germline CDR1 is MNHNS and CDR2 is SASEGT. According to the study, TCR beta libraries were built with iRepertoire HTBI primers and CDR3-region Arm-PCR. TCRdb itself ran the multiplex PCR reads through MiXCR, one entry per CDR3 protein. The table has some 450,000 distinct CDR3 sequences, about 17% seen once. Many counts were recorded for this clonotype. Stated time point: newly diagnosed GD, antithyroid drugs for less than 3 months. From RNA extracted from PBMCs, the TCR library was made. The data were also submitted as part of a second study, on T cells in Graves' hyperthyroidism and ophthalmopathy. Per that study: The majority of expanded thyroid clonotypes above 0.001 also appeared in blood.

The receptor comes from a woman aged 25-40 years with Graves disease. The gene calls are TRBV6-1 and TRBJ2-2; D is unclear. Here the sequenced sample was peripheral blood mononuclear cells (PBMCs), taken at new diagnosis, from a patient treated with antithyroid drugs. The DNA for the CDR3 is TGTGCCAGCAGGTCATGGCCGGACCCAAGAACCGGGGAGCTGTTTTTT. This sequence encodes CASRSWPDPRTGELFF.